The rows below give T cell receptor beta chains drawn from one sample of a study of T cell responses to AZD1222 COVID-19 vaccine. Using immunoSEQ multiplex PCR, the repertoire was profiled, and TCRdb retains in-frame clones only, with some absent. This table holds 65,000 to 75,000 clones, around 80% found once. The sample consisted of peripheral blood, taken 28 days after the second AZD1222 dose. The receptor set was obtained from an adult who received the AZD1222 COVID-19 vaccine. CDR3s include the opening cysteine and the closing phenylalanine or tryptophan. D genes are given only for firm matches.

CDR3 protein: CASSQATVLAGTQETQYF
CDR3 DNA: TGTGCCAGCAGCCAAGCTACGGTCTTGGCGGGAACCCAAGAGACCCAGTACTTC
CDR3 length: 18
J gene: TRBJ2-5
D gene: NA
V gene: TRBV14

CDR3 protein: CASNPPNQPQHF
CDR3 DNA: TGTGCCAGCAATCCCCCGAATCAGCCCCAGCATTTT
CDR3 length: 12
J gene: TRBJ1-5
D gene: NA
V gene: TRBV12-3/TRBV12-4

CDR3 protein: CASSEFASRTDTQYF
CDR3 DNA: TGTGCCAGCAGTGAATTTGCTAGCCGCACAGATACGCAGTATTTT
CDR3 length: 15
J gene: TRBJ2-3
D gene: NA
V gene: TRBV2

CDR3 protein: CAIRTVNTEAFF
CDR3 DNA: TGTGCCATACGGACAGTGAACACTGAAGCTTTCTTT
CDR3 length: 12
J gene: TRBJ1-1
D gene: NA
V gene: TRBV10-3

CDR3 protein: CASSYLGPRGQGQPQHF
CDR3 DNA: TGTGCCAGCAGTTACCTCGGGCCAAGGGGGCAAGGACAGCCCCAGCATTTT
CDR3 length: 17
J gene: TRBJ1-5
D gene: TRBD1
V gene: TRBV6-2/TRBV6-3

CDR3 protein: CATSDFAPNEQFF
CDR3 DNA: TGTGCCACCAGTGATTTCGCTCCTAATGAGCAGTTCTTC
CDR3 length: 13
J gene: TRBJ2-1
D gene: NA
V gene: TRBV24-1

CDR3 protein: CASDVEEAKNIQYF
CDR3 DNA: TGTGCCAGCGATGTAGAGGAAGCCAAAAACATTCAGTACTTC
CDR3 length: 14
J gene: TRBJ2-4
D gene: NA
V gene: TRBV2

CDR3 protein: CASSLGTGLTEAFF
CDR3 DNA: TGCGCCAGCAGCTTGGGGACAGGCCTCACTGAAGCTTTCTTT
CDR3 length: 14
J gene: TRBJ1-1
D gene: TRBD1
V gene: TRBV5-1

CDR3 protein: CASSEMGNQETQYF
CDR3 DNA: TGTGCCAGCAGTGAAATGGGGAACCAAGAGACCCAGTACTTC
CDR3 length: 14
J gene: TRBJ2-5
D gene: NA
V gene: TRBV6-1

CDR3 protein: CAWSLNTEAFF
CDR3 DNA: TGTGCCTGGAGTCTGAACACTGAAGCTTTCTTT
CDR3 length: 11
J gene: TRBJ1-1
D gene: NA
V gene: TRBV30

CDR3 protein: CASSLSPPGTGGWDNEQFF
CDR3 DNA: TGCGCCAGCAGCCTTAGCCCCCCCGGGACAGGGGGCTGGGACAATGAGCAGTTCTTC
CDR3 length: 19
J gene: TRBJ2-1
D gene: TRBD1
V gene: TRBV4-3

CDR3 protein: CASSVGLAGKYQETQYF
CDR3 DNA: TGTGCCAGCAGCGTAGGACTAGCGGGGAAGTACCAAGAGACCCAGTACTTC
CDR3 length: 17
J gene: TRBJ2-5
D gene: TRBD2
V gene: TRBV9

CDR3 protein: CASTRSWGEKLFF
CDR3 DNA: TGTGCCAGCACTCGGTCGTGGGGTGAAAAACTGTTTTTT
CDR3 length: 13
J gene: TRBJ1-4
D gene: NA
V gene: TRBV27

CDR3 protein: CASSRQEYPTNEKLFF
CDR3 DNA: TGTGCCAGCAGTCGACAGGAATACCCAACTAATGAAAAACTGTTTTTT
CDR3 length: 16
J gene: TRBJ1-4
D gene: NA
V gene: TRBV6-6

CDR3 protein: CASTPLGADTQYF
CDR3 DNA: TGTGCCAGCACTCCACTGGGGGCAGATACGCAGTATTTT
CDR3 length: 13
J gene: TRBJ2-3
D gene: NA
V gene: TRBV12-3/TRBV12-4

CDR3 protein: CATSTGSDQPQHF
CDR3 DNA: TGTGCCACCAGCACAGGGTCAGATCAGCCCCAGCATTTT
CDR3 length: 13
J gene: TRBJ1-5
D gene: NA
V gene: TRBV15

CDR3 protein: CASSPQGGQETQYF
CDR3 DNA: TGTGCCAGCAGTCCCCAAGGGGGCCAAGAGACCCAGTACTTC
CDR3 length: 14
J gene: TRBJ2-5
D gene: NA
V gene: TRBV7-9

CDR3 protein: CASSHRTGTRMAEQFF
CDR3 DNA: TGCGCCAGCAGCCATCGCACCGGGACTAGGATGGCTGAGCAGTTCTTC
CDR3 length: 16
J gene: TRBJ2-1
D gene: TRBD2
V gene: TRBV4-3

CDR3 protein: CATRPSSGTYNEQFF
CDR3 DNA: TGTGCCACCAGACCATCTAGCGGTACTTACAATGAGCAGTTCTTC
CDR3 length: 15
J gene: TRBJ2-1
D gene: TRBD2
V gene: TRBV24-1

CDR3 protein: CAISERGNTEAFF
CDR3 DNA: TGTGCCATCAGTGAGAGGGGGAACACTGAAGCTTTCTTT
CDR3 length: 13
J gene: TRBJ1-1
D gene: NA
V gene: TRBV10-3

CDR3 protein: CASVRDPSGNTIYF
CDR3 DNA: TGTGCCAGCGTGAGGGATCCTTCTGGAAACACCATATATTTT
CDR3 length: 14
J gene: TRBJ1-3
D gene: NA
V gene: TRBV2

CDR3 protein: CASSWGQSYGYTF
CDR3 DNA: TGTGCCAGCAGTTGGGGACAGTCCTATGGCTACACCTTC
CDR3 length: 13
J gene: TRBJ1-2
D gene: TRBD1
V gene: TRBV12-3/TRBV12-4

CDR3 protein: CASKEGSSYEQYF
CDR3 DNA: TGTGCCAGCAAGGAGGGATCCTCCTACGAGCAGTACTTC
CDR3 length: 13
J gene: TRBJ2-7
D gene: NA
V gene: TRBV6-6

CDR3 protein: CASRDSYRGQSYEQYF
CDR3 DNA: TGTGCCAGCAGGGACTCCTACAGGGGACAATCCTACGAGCAGTACTTC
CDR3 length: 16
J gene: TRBJ2-7
D gene: TRBD1
V gene: TRBV27